The 30 T cell receptor beta chains reported below all come from one sample, sequenced in a study of cytomegalovirus exposure and HLA in healthy donors. The PCR used 60 Vbeta and 13 Jbeta primers. The protocol was immunoSEQ multiplex PCR, while the TCRdb copy is restricted to in-frame clones and leaves out a portion. The table shows 110,000 to 150,000 clones, with 80% occurring only once. The sequenced sample was PBMCs. The receptors shown here come from a man aged 40-49 years in good health and CMV-seronegative.

The gene calls are TRBV6-5 and TRBJ1-1; 11 bases line up with TRBD1. Germline V gene lookup returns CDR1 MNHEY and CDR2 SVGAGI. J gave up 4 bases and V 2 bases, and 6 bases lay outside the gene matches. The CDR3 sequence is 16 residues long. The CDR3 region has the DNA TGTGCCAGCAGTTACGCGCTTGGGACAGGGGGCACTGAAGCTTTCTTT. It is translated as CASSYALGTGGTEAFF.

The genes are TRBV7-9 and TRBJ2-3, with D possibly TRBD2 on 7 matching bases. CDR3 length equals 14 residues. V gave up 8 bases and J gave up 5 bases, with 17 bases separating them. CDR1 is SEHNR and CDR2 is FQNEAQ in the germline V gene (reference sequence). This CDR3 is CASSLGGGLDTQYF. The CDR3 nucleotides are TGTGCCAGCTCCCTAGGGGGGGGGCTAGATACGCAGTATTTT. Filled out from reference TRBV7-9 and TRBJ2-3, the complete variable domain reads DTGVSQNPRHKITKRGQNVTFRCDPISEHNRLYWYRQTLGQGPEFLTYFQNEAQLEKSRLLSDRFSAERPKGSFSTLEIQRTEQGDSAMYLCASSLGGGLDTQYFGPGTRLTVL.

The chain employs TRBV7-2 and TRBJ2-7, with no clear D. Trimming left V 5 bases short and J 0 bases short, with 8 bases between. The V gene's germline CDR1 is SGHTA and CDR2 FQGNSA. This CDR3 spans 13 amino acids. Written as DNA, the CDR3 is TGTGCCAGCAGCCGAATTAGCTCCTACGAGCAGTACTTC. Encoded protein: CASSRISSYEQYF.

The CDR3 spells CASSLGTRGAPVNTIYF. The CDR3 region has the DNA TGTGCCAGCAGCTTAGGAACTCGGGGTGCCCCGGTAAACACCATATATTTT. This chain connects TRBV7-6 to TRBJ1-3; D not certain. This CDR3 comprises 17 residues. V lost 1 base and J 6 bases, leaving 19 bases between the germline ends. Per germline, CDR1 SGHVS and CDR2 FNYEAQ.

This chain links TRBV29-1 with TRBJ1-4; 9 nucleotides match TRBD1. J lost 0 bases, V lost 5 bases, and 7 bases had no gene match. The CDR3 consists of 16 residues. The germline V gene has CDR1 SQVTM and CDR2 ANQGSEA. CDR3: CSVTGQGRATNEKLFF. DNA of the CDR3: TGCAGCGTTACTGGACAGGGGAGAGCAACTAATGAAAAACTGTTTTTT. Using reference TRBV29-1 and TRBJ1-4 for the parts outside the CDR3, the full variable domain is SAVISQKPSRDICQRGTSLTIQCQVDSQVTMMFWYRQQPGQSLTLIATANQGSEATYESGFVIDKFPISRPNLTFSTLTVSNMSPEDSSIYLCSVTGQGRATNEKLFFGSGTQLSVL.

The chain uses TRBV6-1 and TRBJ2-1; 9 nucleotides line up with TRBD1. With V trimmed by 6 bases and J by 2 bases, 5 bases remained unmatched. Per the germline V gene, CDR1 is MNHNS and CDR2 is SASEGT. The CDR3 spans 15 residues. DNA for the CDR3: TGTGCCAGCAGACAGGGGGCCCAACCCTACAATGAGCAGTTCTTC. This translates into CASRQGAQPYNEQFF.

V usage is TRBV2 and J usage is TRBJ2-2; 10 bases match TRBD1. The CDR3 is 16 amino acids. With V trimmed by 7 bases and J by 6 bases, 11 bases remained unmatched. Germline CDR1 SNHLY, CDR2 FYNNEI. The CDR3 nucleotides are TGTGCCAGCACCAACACCGGGACAGGGGTTTCCGGGGAGCTGTTTTTT. It specifies CASTNTGTGVSGELFF.

V gene TRBV10-3 combines with J gene TRBJ2-1; no clear D. The CDR3 totals 15 residues. Germline V gives CDR1 ENHRY, CDR2 SYGVKD. Trimming removed 4 bases from V and 0 bases from J, with 10 bases in between. The DNA of the CDR3 is TGTGCCATCAGTGGTGAGGAGAGCTCCTACAATGAGCAGTTCTTC. As protein: CAISGEESSYNEQFF.

About this clone itself: One junction end does not reproduce the germline sequence, and a read error may be involved. This sequence joins TRBV2 and TRBJ2-2; TRBD1 agrees at 7 bases. The CDR3 spans 15 residues. Per germline, CDR1 SNHLY and CDR2 FYNNEI. As DNA, the CDR3 is TGTGCCAACAGTGTGGGACAGACGAACACCGGGGAGCTGTTTTTT. This translates into CANSVGQTNTGELFF.

The gene calls are TRBV4-1 and TRBJ2-7, with D possibly being TRBD2 (5 bases). In germline, CDR1 is MGHRA, CDR2 YSYEKL. The CDR3 loop spans 13 amino acids. With 6 bases removed from V and 0 bases from J, the gap between germline ends came to 9 bases. The CDR3 DNA sequence: TGCGCCAGCAGGCCGGACTTCTCCTACGAGCAGTACTTC. Translated, it gives CASRPDFSYEQYF.

The V call is TRBV28, the J call TRBJ2-5; 9 positions agree with TRBD2. Germline trimming cut 5 bases from V and 1 base from J; bases unmatched to any gene: 11. The CDR3 totals 17 residues. The germline CDR1 and CDR2 sequences are MDHEN and SYDVKM. CDR3 amino acids: CASSGPAGGGAQETQYF. DNA of the CDR3: TGTGCCAGCAGTGGCCCCGCGGGCGGGGGGGCCCAAGAGACCCAGTACTTC. The full variable domain, in which reference TRBV28 and TRBJ2-5 provide the parts outside the CDR3, is DVKVTQSSRYLVKRTGEKVFLECVQDMDHENMFWYRQDPGLGLRLIYFSYDVKMKEKGDIPEGYSVSREKKERFSLILESASTNQTSMYLCASSGPAGGGAQETQYFGPGTRLLVL.

The chain recombines TRBV10-3 with TRBJ1-2; TRBD1 is a possible D gene (5 bases). The CDR3 loop spans 13 amino acids. The germline V and J ends were trimmed by 6 bases and 4 bases, with 12 bases remaining between them. CDR1 is ENHRY and CDR2 is SYGVKD in the germline V gene. The CDR3 here is CAIREQEGYGYTF. The CDR3 DNA reads TGTGCCATCAGGGAACAGGAGGGCTATGGCTACACCTTC.

The chain links TRBV18 to TRBJ2-5; D not resolved. This CDR3 is built from 12 residues. Trimming left V 6 bases short and J 0 bases short, with 5 bases between. Germline V gene lookup returns CDR1 KGHSH and CDR2 LQKENI. As DNA, the CDR3 is TGTGCCAGCTCTCCGTACCAAGAGACCCAGTACTTC. Its translation is CASSPYQETQYF.

This chain joins TRBV7-6 and TRBJ2-5, with TRBD2 matching over 15 bases. Germline CDR1 and CDR2: SGHVS and FNYEAQ. The CDR3 has 19 residues. V was clipped by 5 bases and J by 4 bases; unmatched bases: 14. CDR3 region: CASSPGLAGGRVTGETQYF. CDR3 sequence (DNA): TGTGCCAGCAGCCCGGGACTAGCGGGGGGTAGGGTTACAGGAGAGACCCAGTACTTC.

This sequence joins TRBV2 and TRBJ2-1; TRBD2 agrees at 15 bases. Germline V gives CDR1 SNHLY, CDR2 FYNNEI. V dropped 5 bases and J dropped 1; count of bases not matched to a gene: 3. The length of the CDR3 is 17 residues. CDR3 nucleotides: TGTGCCAGCAGTCCCGGACTAGCGGGGGGGTCCTACAATGAGCAGTTCTTC. Amino acid sequence: CASSPGLAGGSYNEQFF.

The rearrangement links TRBV5-6 to TRBJ2-3; 7 positions match TRBD2. The CDR3 is made up of 15 amino acids. V lost 4 bases and J lost 3; bases outside the gene matches: 8. Germline values: CDR1 SGHDT, CDR2 YYEEEE. CDR3 sequence (DNA): TGTGCCAGCAGCCCAGGACTAGTCCGGACAGATACGCAGTATTTT. This codes for CASSPGLVRTDTQYF.

J is TRBJ2-1 and V is TRBV5-4; 9 bases map to TRBD1. J lost 1 base, V lost 2 bases, and 1 base had no gene match. The CDR3 length is 15 residues. The germline CDR1 and CDR2 sequences are SGHNT and YYREEE (reference sequence). CDR3 in amino acids: CASSFGQGSYNEQFF. The CDR3 nucleotides are TGTGCCAGCAGCTTCGGACAGGGGTCCTACAATGAGCAGTTCTTC.

The V and J genes are TRBV5-1 and TRBJ2-7, with a weak D call TRBD1 (6 bases). Germline loops: CDR1 SGHRS, CDR2 YFSETQ. V dropped 0 bases and J dropped 1 base, with 11 bases sitting between them. The CDR3 totals 15 residues. Here the CDR3 DNA reads TGCGCCAGCAGCTTGGTAACAGGGAATTCCTACGAGCAGTACTTC. This translates into CASSLVTGNSYEQYF.

The chain uses TRBV2 and TRBJ2-7, with 8 bases matching TRBD1. After removal of 6 bases from V and 0 bases from J, the junction contained 4 bases not matched to a gene. The CDR3 consists of 14 residues. Germline CDR1 and CDR2: SNHLY and FYNNEI. The CDR3 region has the DNA TGTGCCAGCAGGAGGACAGGGAGCTCCTACGAGCAGTACTTC. This encodes CASRRTGSSYEQYF.

The gene calls are TRBV7-8 and TRBJ1-1; no firm D call. V was pared by 2 bases and J by 7 bases, with 17 bases between. The length of the CDR3 is 15 residues. Germline CDR1 is SGHVS and CDR2 is FQNEAQ. The CDR3 sequence is CASSLNRFDRIEAFF. The CDR3 DNA follows: TGTGCCAGCAGCTTAAATCGGTTCGATCGAATTGAAGCTTTCTTT.

This clone was counted once. This chain joins TRBV14 and TRBJ2-5; D not resolved. V was cut by 0 bases and J by 2 bases, with 7 bases left in between. In germline, CDR1 is SGHDN, CDR2 FVKESK. CDR3 length: 14 amino acids. The CDR3 sequence is CASSQESVQETQYF. The CDR3 nucleotides read TGTGCCAGCAGCCAAGAGTCAGTTCAAGAGACCCAGTACTTC. The whole variable domain, remainder taken from reference TRBV14 and TRBJ2-5, is EAGVTQFPSHSVIEKGQTVTLRCDPISGHDNLYWYRRVMGKEIKFLLHFVKESKQDESGMPNNRFLAERTGGTYSTLKVQPAELEDSGVYFCASSQESVQETQYFGPGTRLLVL.

This sequence joins TRBV9 and TRBJ1-4; no definite D call. The germline V and J ends were trimmed by 6 bases and 9 bases, with 6 bases remaining between them. This CDR3 has 10 amino acids. The germline gives CDR1 SGDLS, CDR2 YYNGEE. CDR3 bases: TGTGCCAGCACCCCTAAAAAACTGTTTTTT. This sequence encodes CASTPKKLFF.

This sequence joins TRBV4-2 and TRBJ2-5; 8 bases line up with TRBD2. CDR1 is LGHNA, CDR2 YNFKEQ, per germline. The CDR3 has 18 amino acids. V lost 0 bases, J lost 5 bases, and 14 bases stayed unmatched. The CDR3 loop reads CASSQDPIRAGAEETQYF. In nucleotides, the CDR3 is TGTGCCAGCAGCCAAGATCCTATTCGAGCGGGGGCCGAGGAGACCCAGTACTTC.

V and J are TRBV4-3 and TRBJ2-3; 7 nucleotides agree with TRBD2. Per the germline V gene, CDR1 is LGHNA and CDR2 is YSLEER. The trim removed 4 bases at V and 0 bases at J, leaving 13 bases unmatched. This CDR3 is built from 18 residues. CDR3 nucleotide sequence: TGCGCCAGCAGCCGGCAAGGGGAGGGAAGGTTTAGCACAGATACGCAGTATTTT. Its translation is CASSRQGEGRFSTDTQYF.

The chain employs TRBV9 and TRBJ1-1, with D possibly TRBD1 on 6 matching bases. Trimming pared 4 bases from V and 4 bases from J, leaving 14 bases between. The CDR3 has 14 residues. The germline CDR1 and CDR2 sequences are SGDLS and YYNGEE. DNA of the CDR3: TGTGCCAGCAGCCCCTACTTAGGGGGCACTGAAGCTTTCTTT. It codes for CASSPYLGGTEAFF.

This rearrangement joins TRBV5-1 to TRBJ1-1; 9 bases fit TRBD1. This CDR3 region has 16 residues. Germline CDR1 SGHRS, CDR2 YFSETQ. V was pared by 0 bases and J by 1 base, with 4 bases of the junction left unmatched. CDR3 nucleotides: TGCGCCAGCAGCTTGGGGCCGGGACAGGGGAACACTGAAGCTTTCTTT. Protein product: CASSLGPGQGNTEAFF.

This clone was counted a few times. The V call is TRBV5-1, the J call TRBJ1-3; 7 bases fit TRBD1. J gave up 0 bases and V 0 bases, and 0 bases lay outside the gene matches. CDR3 length: 15 residues. The germline V gene has CDR1 SGHRS and CDR2 YFSETQ. The CDR3 loop reads CASSLGDSSGNTIYF. CDR3 bases: TGCGCCAGCAGCTTGGGGGACAGCTCTGGAAACACCATATATTTT.

The genes are TRBV6-5 and TRBJ1-3; maybe TRBD1 (6 bases). Germline lookup yields CDR1 MNHEY and CDR2 SVGAGI. V lost 2 bases to trimming and J lost 0 bases, with 11 bases between them. The CDR3 extends over 16 amino acids. CDR3: CASSYEGTHSGNTIYF. The CDR3 DNA follows: TGTGCCAGCAGTTACGAAGGGACACACTCTGGAAACACCATATATTTT.

This clone has just one count. The chain uses TRBV7-8 and TRBJ2-5, with D maybe TRBD2 (5 bases). This CDR3 is 13 amino acids long. V was cut by 3 bases and J by 2 bases, with 7 bases left in between. Germline CDR1 SGHVS, CDR2 FQNEAQ. Here the CDR3 reads CASSFDYQETQYF. DNA for the CDR3: TGTGCCAGCAGCTTCGACTATCAAGAGACCCAGTACTTC. The whole variable domain, remainder taken from reference TRBV7-8 and TRBJ2-5, is GAGVSQSPRYKVAKRGQDVALRCDPISGHVSLFWYQQALGQGPEFLTYFQNEAQLDKSGLPSDRFFAERPEGSVSTLKIQRTQQEDSAVYLCASSFDYQETQYFGPGTRLLVL.

This clone was counted a few times. This sequence joins TRBV5-1 and TRBJ2-2; 9 bases line up with TRBD1. J was trimmed by 7 bases and V by 0 bases; bases with no gene match: 4. Per germline, CDR1 SGHRS and CDR2 YFSETQ. The CDR3 is 15 residues long. The CDR3 protein is CASSLEQGANGELFF. For the CDR3, the DNA is TGCGCCAGCAGCTTGGAACAGGGGGCGAACGGGGAGCTGTTTTTT.